The clone carrying this T cell receptor beta chain was observed at least ten times. This sample stems from a study of beta chain features in type 1 diabetes. Germline-derived CDR1 and CDR2 are SGHTA and FQGNSA. The V segment lost 4 bases and the J segment 9 bases; nucleotides outside the gene matches: 18. This CDR3 is 17 amino acids long. Naive, central memory, regulatory and stem cell-like memory cells within the CD4+ compartment were sorted using CD45RO/CCR7/CD25/CD127/CD95/CD27. The sequenced template was cDNA made from the entire isolated RNA. TCRdb's copy holds only in-frame clones and misses some; the assay was immunoSEQ multiplex PCR. The sample lists hundreds of thousands of clones; roughly 11% were seen once.

The chain links TRBV7-2 to TRBJ2-4; TRBD1 matches at 7 bases. The receptor's source is a woman aged 18-35 years in good health. Material for sequencing was naive CD4+ T cells from blood. The CDR3 is CASSSFPGGHLGTIQYF. CDR3 coding DNA: TGTGCCAGCAGCTCCTTCCCAGGGGGTCACCTGGGTACCATTCAGTACTTC.